This T cell receptor (beta chain) was observed in a study of T cell responses to AZD1222 COVID-19 vaccine. About the research overall: Analysis merged second doses at about 4 or about 12 weeks.

Remarks on this clone: As yet, its antigen is unknown.

The table came from immunoSEQ multiplex PCR; TCRdb's copy has only in-frame clones and leaves some out. The sample contains approximately 100,000 clones, 91% of which appear only once. Germline CDR1 is SGHVS and CDR2 is FNYEAQ. The V and J ends lost 5 bases and 0 bases, in that order; junction bases with no gene match: 6. This CDR3 has 17 residues. General study points: After the peak T cell response, and only then, were repertoires sampled.

This sequence originates from an adult in good health. V gene TRBV7-6 combines with J gene TRBJ1-4; 10 bases are shared with TRBD1. Here the sequenced sample was peripheral blood, taken on day 0 of AZD1222 vaccination. CDR3 region: CASSLGTGVSTNEKLFF. In DNA, the CDR3 is TGTGCCAGCAGCCTCGGGACAGGGGTATCAACTAATGAAAAACTGTTTTTT.